This T cell receptor beta chain was retrieved from a study of blood T cell repertoires in COVID-19. Study-wide background: Sites across the United States, Italy and Spain contributed samples from acute and convalescent COVID-19. Sources were T cells, B-cell-depleted T cells, or PBMCs; the material itself was cDNA or gDNA.

As handled by the study authors: Estimation of nucleated cell counts was performed using reference gene primer amplification. This table comes from immunoSEQ multiplex PCR, and its TCRdb copy is limited to in-frame clones, with some not included. V, J and clone size are taken as reported in that table, and D and trimming were inferred from the DNA itself. The table lists 25,000 to 35,000 clones, about 92% of them singletons. With V trimmed by 8 bases and J by 5 bases, 11 bases remained unmatched. This CDR3 region has 14 residues. Per germline, CDR1 SGHDT and CDR2 YYEEEE. Material for sequencing was peripheral blood. The clonotype was recovered from a middle-aged man with active COVID-19. This chain uses TRBV5-6 with TRBJ2-5; TRBD2 agrees at 8 bases. This CDR3 is CASTLAGRGETQYF. The DNA of the CDR3 is TGTGCCAGTACCCTAGCGGGTCGGGGTGAGACCCAGTACTTC.